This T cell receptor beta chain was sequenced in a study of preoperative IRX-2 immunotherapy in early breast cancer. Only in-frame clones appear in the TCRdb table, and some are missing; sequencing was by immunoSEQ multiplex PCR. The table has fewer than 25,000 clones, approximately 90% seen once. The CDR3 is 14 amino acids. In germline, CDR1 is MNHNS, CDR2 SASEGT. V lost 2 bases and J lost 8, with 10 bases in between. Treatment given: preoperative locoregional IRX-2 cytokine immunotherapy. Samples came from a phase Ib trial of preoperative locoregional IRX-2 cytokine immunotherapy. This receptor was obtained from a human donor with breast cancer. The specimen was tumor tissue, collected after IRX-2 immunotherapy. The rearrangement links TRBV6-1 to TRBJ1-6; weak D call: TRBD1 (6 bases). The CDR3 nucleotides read TGTGCCAGCAGTGAATCAGGACAGTATTCACCCCTCCACTTT. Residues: CASSESGQYSPLHF.